This TCR beta chain emerged from a study of T cell changes during pregnancy in multiple sclerosis. The repertoire was sequenced with immunoSEQ multiplex PCR; TCRdb's copy has only in-frame clones and lacks some. The repertoire holds 78,000 or so clones, with 75% to 95% as singletons. Germline CDR1 and CDR2: GTSNPN and SVGIG (reference sequence). The CDR3 runs 16 residues. Trimming cost V 4 bases and J 4 bases, with 20 bases left between them. The receptor was derived from a female donor with multiple sclerosis, enrolled in a pregnancy study. The chain uses TRBV30 and TRBJ2-1; weak D call: TRBD1 (7 bases). The sample consisted of CD4+ T cells from peripheral blood mononuclear cells, taken before pregnancy. The CDR3 is CAWKKHQGGLYNEQFF. The CDR3 DNA reads as TGTGCCTGGAAAAAACACCAGGGGGGCCTGTACAATGAGCAGTTCTTC.